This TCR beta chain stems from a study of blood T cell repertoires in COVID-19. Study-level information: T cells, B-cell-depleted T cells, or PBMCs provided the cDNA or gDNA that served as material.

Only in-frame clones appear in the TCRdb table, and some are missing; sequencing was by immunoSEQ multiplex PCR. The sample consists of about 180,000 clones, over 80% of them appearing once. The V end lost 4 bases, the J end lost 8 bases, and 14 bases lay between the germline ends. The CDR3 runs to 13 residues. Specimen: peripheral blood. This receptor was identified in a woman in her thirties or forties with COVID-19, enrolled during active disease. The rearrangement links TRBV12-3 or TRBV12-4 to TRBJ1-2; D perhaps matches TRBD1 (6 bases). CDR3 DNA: TGTGCCAGCAGTTCCGGACAGCGCGAAGGCTACACCTTC. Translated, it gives CASSSGQREGYTF.